These 26 T cell receptor beta chains share one sample of origin, sequenced in a study of cytomegalovirus exposure and HLA in healthy donors. Sequencing was performed with immunoSEQ multiplex PCR; in TCRdb, only in-frame clones are kept and a portion is missing. This sample yields tens of thousands of clones, of which around 97% are seen a single time; about 1.6% belongs to the top ten. The sequenced sample consisted of PBMCs. The source of these receptors is a woman aged 18-30 years in good health and CMV-seropositive.

This clone was counted between two and nine times. This rearrangement joins TRBV28 to TRBJ2-1, with 8 bases identical to TRBD1. In germline, CDR1 is MDHEN, CDR2 SYDVKM. The V gene end was trimmed by 5 bases and the J gene end by 3 bases; junction bases not matched to a gene: 18. The CDR3 is made up of 19 amino acids. Here the CDR3 reads CASSPQTEDRGEFYNEQFF. The CDR3 nucleotides read TGTGCCAGCAGTCCGCAAACCGAAGACAGGGGCGAATTCTACAATGAGCAGTTCTTC.

The chain couples TRBV18 to TRBJ2-4; D might be TRBD1 (6 bases). Germline values: CDR1 KGHSH, CDR2 LQKENI. V dropped 3 bases and J dropped 7 bases, with 13 bases sitting between them. This CDR3 has 14 amino acids. This CDR3 reads CASSPVQGFNIQYF. In DNA, the CDR3 is TGTGCCAGCTCACCCGTCCAGGGGTTTAACATTCAGTACTTC. Supplemented by reference TRBV18 and TRBJ2-4, the full variable domain reads NAGVMQNPRHLVRRRGQEARLRCSPMKGHSHVYWYRQLPEEGLKFMVYLQKENIIDESGMPKERFSAEFPKEGPSILRIQQVVRGDSAAYFCASSPVQGFNIQYFGAGTRLSVL.

The chain combines TRBV27 with TRBJ2-3; 8 nucleotides line up with TRBD2. The CDR3 covers 16 residues. From germline, CDR1 is MNHEY and CDR2 SMNVEV (reference sequence). Losses at the gene ends were 0 bases for V and 8 bases for J; bases not matched to a gene: 10. The CDR3 protein is CASSLSSGSKGGTQYF. The CDR3 DNA sequence: TGTGCCAGCAGTTTATCCAGCGGGAGTAAAGGGGGTACGCAGTATTTT.

This chain links TRBV10-3 with TRBJ2-7; D gene ambiguous. The V and J ends lost 8 bases and 2 bases respectively, with 7 bases between them. The germline gives CDR1 ENHRY, CDR2 SYGVKD. The CDR3 covers 11 residues. CDR3 sequence (DNA): TGTGCCATCGCAGAAGCCTACGAGCAGTACTTC. Amino acids: CAIAEAYEQYF.

The chain joins TRBV7-2 to TRBJ2-5; 9 bases are a match to TRBD2. Germline CDR1 reads SGHTA; CDR2 reads FQGNSA. There are 15 residues in the CDR3. The V gene end was trimmed by 5 bases and the J gene end by 5 bases; junction bases not matched to a gene: 9. The CDR3 sequence is CASSRSGTSRETQYF. DNA for the CDR3: TGTGCCAGCAGCAGATCCGGGACTAGCAGGGAGACCCAGTACTTC.

The rearrangement joins TRBV5-1 to TRBJ2-4; 12 bases line up with TRBD2. CDR1 SGHRS and CDR2 YFSETQ come from the germline V gene. The CDR3 consists of 15 residues. V shed 2 bases and J 6 bases; nucleotides not matched to a gene: 3. CDR3: CASSFRLAGVNIQYF. The CDR3 region has the DNA TGCGCCAGCAGCTTCCGACTAGCGGGAGTAAACATTCAGTACTTC. The full variable domain, in which reference TRBV5-1 and TRBJ2-4 provide the parts outside the CDR3, is KAGVTQTPRYLIKTRGQQVTLSCSPISGHRSVSWYQQTPGQGLQFLFEYFSETQRNKGNFPGRFSGRQFSNSRSEMNVSTLELGDSALYLCASSFRLAGVNIQYFGAGTRLSVL.

The chain is built from TRBV28 and TRBJ2-7, with D tentatively TRBD1 (5 bases). The CDR3 is 13 amino acids. Germline values: CDR1 MDHEN, CDR2 SYDVKM. The V gene lost 6 bases and the J gene lost 2 bases, with 11 bases spanning the gap. CDR3 sequence reads: CASSRQIAYEQYF. Written as DNA, the CDR3 is TGTGCCAGCAGCCGACAGATCGCCTACGAGCAGTACTTC.

V usage is TRBV5-1 and J usage is TRBJ2-1; TRBD2 matches 12 bases. CDR1 and CDR2 (germline): SGHRS, YFSETQ. The trim removed 4 bases at V and 7 bases at J, leaving 3 bases unmatched. The CDR3 covers 14 residues. The CDR3 sequence: CASSHGLAGNEQFF. Written as DNA, the CDR3 is TGCGCCAGCAGCCATGGACTAGCGGGGAATGAGCAGTTCTTC.

This chain links TRBV6-5 with TRBJ1-1; TRBD1 is a possible D gene (6 bases). V lost 7 bases and J lost 4, with 13 bases in between. The CDR3 covers 13 residues. Germline V gene sequence: CDR1 MNHEY, CDR2 SVGAGI. CDR3 region: CASIPTGITEAFF. CDR3 DNA: TGTGCCAGCATTCCGACAGGCATCACTGAAGCTTTCTTT.

The gene calls are TRBV27 and TRBJ2-7; 8 nucleotides line up with TRBD1. The CDR3 extends over 12 amino acids. The germline V gene encodes CDR1 MNHEY and CDR2 SMNVEV (reference sequence). After removal of 7 bases from V and 7 bases from J, the junction contained 6 bases not matched to a gene. The CDR3 sequence is CASTSGGAEQYF. In nucleotides, the CDR3 is TGTGCCAGCACATCAGGGGGCGCAGAGCAGTACTTC.

The gene calls are TRBV27 and TRBJ2-1, with 9 bases fitting TRBD2. The CDR3 totals 17 residues. CDR1 and CDR2 from the germline V gene are MNHEY and SMNVEV (reference sequence). The ends lost 5 bases at V and 5 bases at J; junction bases unmatched: 13. The CDR3 DNA reads as TGTGCCAGCAGTACGCGTCCTAGCGGGAAAAACCACAATGAGCAGTTCTTC. Protein: CASSTRPSGKNHNEQFF.

The J gene is TRBJ2-5, the V gene TRBV7-2; a weak D match, TRBD1 (5 bases). V gave up 0 bases and J gave up 3 bases, with 11 bases separating them. The V gene's germline CDR1 is SGHTA and CDR2 FQGNSA. The CDR3 loop spans 15 amino acids. CDR3: CASSLATAGKETQYF. CDR3 DNA sequence: TGTGCCAGCAGCTTAGCAACGGCAGGGAAAGAGACCCAGTACTTC. Full variable domain (remainder filled in from reference TRBV7-2 and TRBJ2-5): GAGVSQSPSNKVTEKGKDVELRCDPISGHTALYWYRQSLGQGLEFLIYFQGNSAPDKSGLPSDRFSAERTGGSVSTLTIQRTQQEDSAVYLCASSLATAGKETQYFGPGTRLLVL.

This chain connects TRBV2 to TRBJ1-2, with 9 bases that match TRBD1. CDR3 length equals 14 residues. Unmatched junction bases numbered 12, after V lost 8 bases and J lost 8 bases. Germline V CDR1 and CDR2: SNHLY, FYNNEI. CDR3 loop: CASGFGQGPVGYTF. CDR3 bases: TGTGCCAGCGGATTCGGACAGGGGCCTGTCGGCTACACCTTC.

CDR3: CASSPSPSGRADTQYF. In nucleotides, the CDR3 is TGTGCCAGCAGTCCCTCCCCTAGCGGGAGGGCAGATACGCAGTATTTT. This chain uses TRBV28 with TRBJ2-3; 12 positions agree with TRBD2. Germline trimming cut 5 bases from V and 4 bases from J; bases unmatched to any gene: 7. The CDR3 consists of 16 residues. Germline CDR1 MDHEN, CDR2 SYDVKM. Combining the CDR3 with reference TRBV28 and TRBJ2-3 gives the whole variable domain DVKVTQSSRYLVKRTGEKVFLECVQDMDHENMFWYRQDPGLGLRLIYFSYDVKMKEKGDIPEGYSVSREKKERFSLILESASTNQTSMYLCASSPSPSGRADTQYFGPGTRLTVL.

This clone came up once. This chain connects TRBV2 to TRBJ2-1, with 9 bases fitting TRBD2. CDR3 length: 12 amino acids. The junction had 5 bases not matched to a gene; V was cut back by 7 bases and J by 10 bases. The germline V gene encodes CDR1 SNHLY and CDR2 FYNNEI. The CDR3 DNA reads as TGTGCCAGCATAGCGGGAGCGGCAGAGCAGTTCTTC. It encodes CASIAGAAEQFF.

This rearrangement joins TRBV28 to TRBJ1-3; D possibly corresponds to TRBD1 (5 bases). The CDR3 runs 14 residues. CDR1 is MDHEN, CDR2 SYDVKM, per germline. Trimming removed 5 bases from V and 2 bases from J, with 10 bases in between. DNA for the CDR3: TGTGCCAGCAGTCCCCGGGGGGCTGGAAACACCATATATTTT. It specifies CASSPRGAGNTIYF.

The gene calls are TRBV5-1 and TRBJ2-1; 14 positions agree with TRBD2. There are 19 residues in the CDR3. From germline, CDR1 is SGHRS and CDR2 YFSETQ. J gave up 1 base and V 0 bases, and 6 bases lay outside the gene matches. The CDR3 DNA reads TGCGCCAGCAGCTTGGTCGGGACTAGCGGGAGATGGTCCTACAATGAGCAGTTCTTC. Amino acid sequence: CASSLVGTSGRWSYNEQFF. Filled out from reference TRBV5-1 and TRBJ2-1, the complete variable domain reads KAGVTQTPRYLIKTRGQQVTLSCSPISGHRSVSWYQQTPGQGLQFLFEYFSETQRNKGNFPGRFSGRQFSNSRSEMNVSTLELGDSALYLCASSLVGTSGRWSYNEQFFGPGTRLTVL.

J is TRBJ2-1 and V is TRBV5-6; TRBD2 aligns across 8 bases. The germline V gene has CDR1 SGHDT and CDR2 YYEEEE. The CDR3 covers 16 residues. V was pared by 0 bases and J by 4 bases, with 6 bases of the junction left unmatched. For the CDR3, the DNA is TGTGCCAGCAGCTTGGAGCGGGAGAGGGGTTACAATGAGCAGTTCTTC. This translates into CASSLERERGYNEQFF.

This rearrangement joins TRBV9 to TRBJ1-3; 9 bases match TRBD1. With V trimmed by 0 bases and J by 6 bases, 4 bases remained unmatched. This CDR3 is 15 amino acids long. The germline V gene encodes CDR1 SGDLS and CDR2 YYNGEE. CDR3 bases: TGTGCCAGCAGCGTAGGCGGGACAGGGTTAAACACCATATATTTT. Its protein is CASSVGGTGLNTIYF. The full variable domain, with the rest looked up from reference TRBV9 and TRBJ1-3, is DSGVTQTPKHLITATGQRVTLRCSPRSGDLSVYWYQQSLDQGLQFLIQYYNGEERAKGNILERFSAQQFPDLHSELNLSSLELGDSALYFCASSVGGTGLNTIYFGEGSWLTVV.

The J gene is TRBJ1-4, the V gene TRBV7-9, with 7 bases identical to TRBD1. CDR3 size: 14 residues. CDR1 is SEHNR, CDR2 FQNEAQ, per germline (reference sequence). Germline trimming cut 8 bases from V and 7 bases from J; bases unmatched to any gene: 10. CDR3 coding DNA: TGTGCCAGCTCGAGACAGGGCGGAGGTGAAAAACTGTTTTTT. It specifies CASSRQGGGEKLFF. The variable domain in full, completed from reference TRBV7-9 and TRBJ1-4, reads DTGVSQNPRHKITKRGQNVTFRCDPISEHNRLYWYRQTLGQGPEFLTYFQNEAQLEKSRLLSDRFSAERPKGSFSTLEIQRTEQGDSAMYLCASSRQGGGEKLFFGSGTQLSVL.

This clone came up once. J is TRBJ2-5 and V is TRBV7-9; no definite D call. CDR1 SEHNR and CDR2 FQNEAQ come from the germline V gene (reference sequence). The V gene lost 0 bases and the J gene lost 3 bases, with 8 bases spanning the gap. The CDR3 consists of 14 residues. DNA of the CDR3: TGTGCCAGCAGCTTAGCTGCCAGAAAAGAGACCCAGTACTTC. The encoded protein is CASSLAARKETQYF.

This clone was seen once. The chain is built from TRBV27 and TRBJ2-3, with D tentatively TRBD1 (6 bases). The CDR3 runs to 15 residues. V was cut by 4 bases and J by 1 base, with 12 bases left in between. The germline V gene encodes CDR1 MNHEY and CDR2 SMNVEV (reference sequence). CDR3 sequence (DNA): TGTGCCAGCAGTTCAGGAGCAGGGGGCACAGATACGCAGTATTTT. This translates into CASSSGAGGTDTQYF.

CDR3 protein: CASSIKSGSREQYF. CDR3 sequence (DNA): TGTGCCAGCAGTATTAAAAGCGGGAGCCGCGAGCAGTACTTC. J is TRBJ2-7 and V is TRBV28; 8 bases match TRBD2. The germline CDR1 and CDR2 sequences are MDHEN and SYDVKM. CDR3 length equals 14 residues. J lost 6 bases, V lost 5 bases, and 9 bases had no gene match.

The gene calls are TRBV13 and TRBJ1-2; possible D gene TRBD1, 5 bases. The CDR3 sequence is 15 residues long. CDR1 and CDR2 (germline): PRHDT, FYEKMQ (reference sequence). Trimming removed 5 bases at V and 4 bases at J, with 17 bases between. The CDR3 protein is CASSAARGWGYGYTF. Written as DNA, the CDR3 is TGTGCCAGCAGCGCAGCAAGGGGCTGGGGCTATGGCTACACCTTC.

This clone appeared a single time. V gene TRBV6-5 combines with J gene TRBJ2-1; D is perhaps TRBD2 (5 bases). The CDR3 extends over 14 amino acids. Between the trimmed V and J ends, which lost 0 bases and 6 bases, there was a span of 9 bases. The germline gives CDR1 MNHEY, CDR2 SVGAGI. DNA of the CDR3: TGTGCCAGCAGTTACTCTAGAGGGAGCAATGAGCAGTTCTTC. This gives the protein CASSYSRGSNEQFF.

CDR3 nucleotide sequence: TGTGCCAGCAGTGACCAGGGGAGCGCTAATGAAAAACTGTTTTTT. Translated: CASSDQGSANEKLFF. V is TRBV2 and J is TRBJ1-4; the D gene is possibly TRBD1 (6 bases). Germline V CDR1 and CDR2: SNHLY, FYNNEI. CDR3 length: 15 residues. V was pared by 3 bases and J by 3 bases, with 11 bases between.